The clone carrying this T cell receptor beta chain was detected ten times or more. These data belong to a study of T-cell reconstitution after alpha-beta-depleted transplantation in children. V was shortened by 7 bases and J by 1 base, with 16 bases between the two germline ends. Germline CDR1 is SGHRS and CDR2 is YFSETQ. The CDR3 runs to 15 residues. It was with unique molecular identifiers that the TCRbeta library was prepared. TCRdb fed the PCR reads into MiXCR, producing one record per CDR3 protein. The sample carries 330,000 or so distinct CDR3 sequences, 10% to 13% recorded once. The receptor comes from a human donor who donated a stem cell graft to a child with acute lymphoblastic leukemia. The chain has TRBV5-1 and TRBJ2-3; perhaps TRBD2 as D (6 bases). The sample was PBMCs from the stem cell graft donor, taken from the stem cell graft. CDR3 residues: CASYYGGGRTDTQYF. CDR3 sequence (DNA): TGCGCCAGCTACTACGGGGGAGGACGCACAGATACGCAGTATTTT.